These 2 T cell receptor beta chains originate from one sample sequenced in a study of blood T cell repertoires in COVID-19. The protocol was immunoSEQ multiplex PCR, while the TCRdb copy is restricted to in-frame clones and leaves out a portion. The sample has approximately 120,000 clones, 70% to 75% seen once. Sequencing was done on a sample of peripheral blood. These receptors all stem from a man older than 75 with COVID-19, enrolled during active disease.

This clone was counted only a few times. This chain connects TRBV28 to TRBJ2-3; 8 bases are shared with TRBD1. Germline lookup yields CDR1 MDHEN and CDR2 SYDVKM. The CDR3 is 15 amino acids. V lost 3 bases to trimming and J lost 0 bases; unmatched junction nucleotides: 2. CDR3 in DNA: TGTGCCAGCAGTTTCGGACAGGGAAGCACAGATACGCAGTATTTT. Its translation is CASSFGQGSTDTQYF.

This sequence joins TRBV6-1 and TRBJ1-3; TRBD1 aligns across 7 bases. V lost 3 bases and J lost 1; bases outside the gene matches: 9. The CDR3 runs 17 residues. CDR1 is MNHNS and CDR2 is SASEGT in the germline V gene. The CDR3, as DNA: TGTGCCAGCAGTGACCCGGGACAGCCGATTTCTGGAAACACCATATATTTT. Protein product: CASSDPGQPISGNTIYF.